This passage covers 32 T cell receptor beta chains from one sample sequenced in a study of molecular identifiers for immune sequencing clone quantification. Each CDR3 protein is one row after TCRdb ran MiXCR on the PCR reads. The sample shows tens of thousands of distinct CDR3 sequences, about 18% of them seen only once. The sample was naive CD8+ T cells from blood, with Jurkat cell RNA spiked in. Noted subset: FACS-sorted CD8+CD4-CCR7+CD45RA+ naive T cells. Every receptor here comes from a human donor in good health. Some libraries in this study had Jurkat cell RNA spiked in.

This clonotype has a count of ten or more. V and J are TRBV4-2 and TRBJ2-1; 14 bases map to TRBD2. J lost 7 bases, V lost 3 bases, and 8 bases had no gene match. Per germline, CDR1 LGHNA and CDR2 YNFKEQ. The CDR3 runs 17 residues. The CDR3 here is CASSHGLAGGLQNEQFF. CDR3 DNA sequence: TGTGCCAGCAGCCATGGACTAGCGGGAGGCCTACAGAATGAGCAGTTCTTC.

This clonotype was seen at least ten times. The chain links TRBV28 to TRBJ2-4; no clear D gene. The germline V gene has CDR1 MDHEN and CDR2 SYDVKM. This CDR3 has 16 amino acids. With 2 bases removed from V and 0 bases from J, the gap between germline ends came to 11 bases. The CDR3 DNA is TGTGCCAGCAGTTTAGATCGGAGTCTAGCCAAAAACATTCAGTACTTC. It codes for CASSLDRSLAKNIQYF. Full variable domain (remainder filled in from reference TRBV28 and TRBJ2-4): DVKVTQSSRYLVKRTGEKVFLECVQDMDHENMFWYRQDPGLGLRLIYFSYDVKMKEKGDIPEGYSVSREKKERFSLILESASTNQTSMYLCASSLDRSLAKNIQYFGAGTRLSVL.

By sample fraction, this clonotype is medium-sized. The J gene is TRBJ2-7, the V gene TRBV6-5; 8 bases are shared with TRBD1. The germline gives CDR1 MNHEY, CDR2 SVGAGI. This CDR3 has 18 residues. The trim removed 4 bases at V and 3 bases at J, leaving 17 bases unmatched. CDR3 protein: CASSFLPRNRGEGYEQYF. The DNA of the CDR3 is TGTGCCAGCAGTTTCCTTCCCAGAAACAGGGGGGAAGGCTACGAGCAGTACTTC.

Ten or more counts support this clonotype. In nucleotides, the CDR3 is TGTGCCAGCAGCCGACCGGACAGGGGAAGCGCCCAAGAGACCCAGTACTTC. Amino acids: CASSRPDRGSAQETQYF. V gene TRBV13 combines with J gene TRBJ2-5; TRBD1 matches at 9 bases. The CDR3 has 17 amino acids. The germline gives CDR1 PRHDT, CDR2 FYEKMQ (reference sequence). Trimming cost V 5 bases and J 1 base; bases outside gene matches: 11.

This clonotype has ten or more counts. V and J are TRBV5-1 and TRBJ2-7; tentatively, D is TRBD2 (5 bases). Trimming stripped 1 base from V and 3 bases from J, with 14 bases between. The CDR3 covers 15 residues. In germline, CDR1 is SGHRS, CDR2 YFSETQ. The CDR3 nucleotides read TGCGCCAGCAGCTTGAGTCGGACCCGGGGCTACGAGCAGTACTTC. Translation: CASSLSRTRGYEQYF. The entire variable domain, with the rest obtained from reference TRBV5-1 and TRBJ2-7, is as follows: KAGVTQTPRYLIKTRGQQVTLSCSPISGHRSVSWYQQTPGQGLQFLFEYFSETQRNKGNFPGRFSGRQFSNSRSEMNVSTLELGDSALYLCASSLSRTRGYEQYFGPGTRLTVT.

This clonotype was recorded at least ten times. This chain links TRBV7-8 with TRBJ2-1; D gene uncertain. Germline V lookup: CDR1 SGHVS, CDR2 FQNEAQ. The CDR3 consists of 11 residues. Trimming left V 6 bases short and J 9 bases short, with 9 bases between. Written as DNA, the CDR3 is TGTGCCAGCAGAATCGCTCGTGAGCAGTTCTTC. Its translation: CASRIAREQFF.

This clonotype occurred many times. The chain uses TRBV6-2 or TRBV6-3 and TRBJ1-5; D is unresolved. The ends were cut back, 7 bases at V and 7 bases at J, with 17 bases in the middle. CDR3 length: 14 amino acids. CDR1 and CDR2 from the germline V gene are MNHEY and SVGEGT. The CDR3: CASTYDPERQPQHF. CDR3 DNA: TGTGCCAGCACCTACGACCCCGAAAGGCAGCCCCAGCATTTT.

A single count supports this clonotype. A much larger clone differs from this one at a single base, so this may be a read error. The chain recombines TRBV7-2 with TRBJ2-1; no clear D. Germline V gives CDR1 SGHTA, CDR2 FQGNSA. V was clipped by 1 base and J by 7 bases, with 8 bases between them. The CDR3 contains 13 residues. DNA for the CDR3: TGTGCCAGCAGCTTAGGTATGAGTAATGAGCAGTTCTTC. Protein: CASSLGMSNEQFF.

This clonotype was observed at least ten times. The CDR3 is CASSQDTLAGANEQYF. CDR3 nucleotide sequence: TGCGCCAGCAGCCAAGATACACTAGCGGGAGCCAACGAGCAGTACTTC. The genes are TRBV4-3 and TRBJ2-7; TRBD2 matches at 11 bases. V lost 0 bases to trimming and J lost 5 bases; unmatched junction nucleotides: 6. The germline CDR1 and CDR2 sequences are LGHNA and YSLEER. The CDR3 loop spans 16 amino acids.

Comment on this clonotype: In this CDR3 the conserved last residue, phenylalanine or tryptophan, is missing, so a read error is likely. The chain carries TRBV3-1 and TRBJ2-1; possible D gene TRBD2, 5 bases. The CDR3 length is 17 residues. Germline V lookup: CDR1 LGHDT, CDR2 YNNKEL (reference sequence). DNA for the CDR3: TGTGACAGCAGCCAAGATAGTAGTTTAGAGGGATACAATGAGCAGTTCCTC. Its translation: CDSSQDSSLEGYNEQFL.

This clonotype has only a few counts. The chain uses TRBV6-2 or TRBV6-3 and TRBJ1-1; D perhaps matches TRBD1 (6 bases). Trimming stripped 6 bases from V and 4 bases from J, with 12 bases between. The CDR3 spans 13 residues. Per germline, CDR1 MNHEY and CDR2 SVGEGT. CDR3 region: CASSFRGITEAFF. DNA for the CDR3: TGTGCCAGCAGCTTCAGGGGCATCACTGAAGCTTTCTTT.

This clonotype was counted many times. This chain connects TRBV28 to TRBJ2-5, with D perhaps TRBD1 or TRBD2 (6 bases each). CDR3 length equals 15 residues. The germline V and J ends were trimmed by 3 bases and 1 base, with 12 bases remaining between them. The germline V gene has CDR1 MDHEN and CDR2 SYDVKM. CDR3 sequence reads: CASSLFGGRQETQYF. In nucleotides, the CDR3 is TGTGCCAGCAGTTTGTTTGGGGGGCGCCAAGAGACCCAGTACTTC.

A word on this clonotype: Given a much more abundant clone one base away, this may be a read error. The chain employs TRBV10-3 and TRBJ2-7, with 10 positions matching TRBD1. This CDR3 contains 13 residues. CDR1 and CDR2 from the germline V gene are ENHRY and SYGVKD. The CDR3 region has the DNA TGTGCCATCACGAGGACAGGGGGTTGGGAGCAGTGCTTC. Translated, it gives CAITRTGGWEQCF.

This clonotype was seen repeatedly, ten times or more. The chain combines TRBV5-6 with TRBJ2-5; TRBD2 matches at 10 bases. With V trimmed by 1 base and J by 3 bases, 3 bases remained unmatched. The CDR3 covers 15 residues. The germline CDR1 and CDR2 sequences are SGHDT and YYEEEE. This CDR3 is CASSLRGLAEETQYF. The DNA of the CDR3 is TGTGCCAGCAGCTTGCGAGGACTAGCGGAAGAGACCCAGTACTTC.

Details on this clonotype: A much bigger clone sits one base away, suggesting this may be a read error. The chain is built from TRBV9 and TRBJ1-1; D gene uncertain. The V gene's germline CDR1 is SGDLS and CDR2 YYNGEE. The CDR3 sequence is 14 residues long. The CDR3 DNA is TGTGCCAACAGCCCCGTGACGGGGAACACTGAAGCTTTCTTT. It codes for CANSPVTGNTEAFF. Drawing the rest from reference TRBV9 and TRBJ1-1, the complete variable domain is DSGVTQTPKHLITATGQRVTLRCSPRSGDLSVYWYQQSLDQGLQFLIQYYNGEERAKGNILERFSAQQFPDLHSELNLSSLELGDSALYFCANSPVTGNTEAFFGQGTRLTVV.

This clonotype was detected many times. The chain carries TRBV20-1 and TRBJ2-5; 7 bases map to TRBD1. The CDR3 runs to 14 residues. Germline V gene lookup returns CDR1 DFQATT and CDR2 SNEGSKA (reference sequence). V was clipped by 3 bases and J by 4 bases; unmatched bases: 8. The CDR3 is CSASLGTEVETQYF. CDR3 DNA sequence: TGCAGTGCTAGTTTGGGGACAGAGGTAGAGACCCAGTACTTC.

This clonotype was observed many times. This chain uses TRBV12-5 with TRBJ1-2; no definite D call. CDR3 length: 12 residues. The V and J ends lost 6 bases and 4 bases respectively, with 9 bases between them. The germline V gene encodes CDR1 LGHNT and CDR2 FRNRAP. The CDR3 DNA reads TGTGCTAGTGGCGTAGGTGCCTATGGCTACACCTTC. Its translation: CASGVGAYGYTF.

This clonotype was observed many times. The chain's CDR3 is CASMGTENTEAFF. CDR3 DNA: TGTGCCAGCATGGGGACAGAGAACACTGAAGCTTTCTTT. This sequence joins TRBV2 and TRBJ1-1; 7 bases are a match to TRBD1. CDR1 and CDR2 from the germline V gene are SNHLY and FYNNEI. V shed 7 bases, J shed 1 base, and the junction held 3 bases outside the gene matches. The CDR3 contains 13 residues.

At least ten counts were recorded for this clonotype. The chain carries TRBV7-9 and TRBJ2-3; D possibly corresponds to TRBD1 (7 bases). Germline-derived CDR1 and CDR2 are SEHNR and FQNEAQ (reference sequence). There are 16 residues in the CDR3. Trimming cost V 3 bases and J 4 bases, with 17 bases left between them. CDR3: CASSFRGAPGPDTQYF. CDR3 sequence (DNA): TGTGCCAGCAGCTTCAGGGGGGCGCCCGGGCCAGATACGCAGTATTTT.

This clonotype was seen many times. V is TRBV27 and J is TRBJ2-7; 7 bases are a match to TRBD1. V trimming: 4 bases; J trimming: 9 bases; junction bases outside the gene matches: 9. CDR1 and CDR2 (germline): MNHEY, SMNVEV (reference sequence). The CDR3 length is 13 residues. The CDR3 DNA is TGTGCCAGCAGTTCACCAGACAGGGTCGGGCAGTACTTC. This gives the protein CASSSPDRVGQYF.

This clonotype has ten or more counts. V is TRBV16 and J is TRBJ2-7; 7 bases align to TRBD2. The J segment lost 2 bases and the V segment lost 4 bases, leaving 8 bases of the junction unmatched. The CDR3 consists of 15 residues. The germline gives CDR1 KGHSY, CDR2 FQNENV. CDR3 amino acids: CASSPVRGGAYEQYF. DNA of the CDR3: TGTGCCAGCAGCCCCGTGCGGGGAGGGGCCTACGAGCAGTACTTC.

To note about this clonotype: A read error may be the cause here, since a much bigger clone is one base away. The rearrangement joins TRBV5-6 to TRBJ1-2, with TRBD1 as a possible D gene (5 bases). Germline-derived CDR1 and CDR2 are SGHDT and YYEEEE. This CDR3 region has 14 residues. V dropped 4 bases and J dropped 8 bases, with 18 bases sitting between them. In DNA form, the CDR3 reads TGTGCCAGCAGCCTGGGACGGCCGTCCCGGGGCTACACCTTC. This codes for CASSLGRPSRGYTF. The whole variable domain, remainder taken from reference TRBV5-6 and TRBJ1-2, is DAGVTQSPTHLIKTRGQQVTLRCSPKSGHDTVSWYQQALGQGPQFIFQYYEEEERQRGNFPDRFSGHQFPNYSSELNVNALLLGDSALYLCASSLGRPSRGYTFGSGTRLTVV.

This clonotype was counted many times. The rearrangement uses TRBV5-4 and TRBJ2-3, with D tentatively TRBD2 (5 bases). The ends were cut back, 3 bases at V and 2 bases at J, with 10 bases in the middle. Germline values: CDR1 SGHNT, CDR2 YYREEE (reference sequence). The CDR3 runs 14 residues. The CDR3 DNA follows: TGTGCCAGCAGCTGGAGGACGGACACAGATACGCAGTATTTT. Translating gives CASSWRTDTDTQYF.

This clonotype was picked up a small number of times. The V call is TRBV5-1, the J call TRBJ1-3; no reliable D call. Trimming removed 0 bases from V and 0 bases from J, with 13 bases in between. CDR1 is SGHRS, CDR2 YFSETQ, per germline. This CDR3 region has 17 residues. CDR3 sequence: CASSLGPKRDSGNTIYF. The CDR3 nucleotides are TGCGCCAGCAGCTTGGGACCAAAGAGAGACTCTGGAAACACCATATATTTT.

This clonotype has ten or more counts. The rearrangement uses TRBV9 and TRBJ1-1; 7 positions agree with TRBD1. The CDR3 is 15 amino acids. Germline loops: CDR1 SGDLS, CDR2 YYNGEE. V dropped 4 bases and J dropped 1; count of bases not matched to a gene: 7. The DNA of the CDR3 is TGTGCCAGCAGCTCAGGGGGGTATTCGAACACTGAAGCTTTCTTT. Its protein is CASSSGGYSNTEAFF.

This clonotype occurred a few times. Just one base apart from a much larger clone, this may be a read error. The CDR3 nucleotides read TGTGCCAGCAGAATGAGTCGGGGAGGGGAGCTGGTTTTT. It is translated as CASRMSRGGELVF. V gene TRBV9 combines with J gene TRBJ2-2; 7 bases align to TRBD2. CDR1 and CDR2 (germline): SGDLS, YYNGEE. This CDR3 contains 13 residues. Complete variable domain (other parts from reference TRBV9 and TRBJ2-2): DSGVTQTPKHLITATGQRVTLRCSPRSGDLSVYWYQQSLDQGLQFLIQYYNGEERAKGNILERFSAQQFPDLHSELNLSSLELGDSALYFCASRMSRGGELVFGEGSRLTVL.

In this sample, this clonotype turned up many times. V and J are TRBV4-1 and TRBJ2-7; TRBD1 is a possible D gene (5 bases). Germline-derived CDR1 and CDR2 are MGHRA and YSYEKL. Trimming removed 0 bases from V and 2 bases from J, with 14 bases in between. The CDR3 is 16 amino acids. The CDR3, as DNA: TGCGCCAGCAGCCAAGAAGACAGCCTCCCCCCCTACGAGCAGTACTTC. Translated, it gives CASSQEDSLPPYEQYF.

This clonotype was seen ten or more times. V and J are TRBV4-3 and TRBJ2-1; D may be TRBD1 (6 bases). The germline CDR1 and CDR2 sequences are LGHNA and YSLEER. The CDR3 consists of 15 residues. V lost 0 bases and J 2 bases, leaving 8 bases between the germline ends. The CDR3 bases are TGCGCCAGCAGCCAAGACAGGGGTGCCTACAATGAGCAGTTCTTC. Translated, it gives CASSQDRGAYNEQFF.

The rearrangement joins TRBV7-9 to TRBJ2-5; 9 bases match TRBD1. The CDR3 sequence is 15 residues long. V shed 3 bases, J shed 5 bases, and the junction held 7 bases outside the gene matches. CDR1 is SEHNR and CDR2 is FQNEAQ in the germline V gene (reference sequence). The DNA for the CDR3 is TGTGCCAGCAGCTTCGAGTGGGACAGGGAGGAGACCCAGTACTTC. This codes for CASSFEWDREETQYF.

This clonotype was seen at least ten times. V usage is TRBV2 and J usage is TRBJ2-5; TRBD1 aligns across 7 bases. The CDR3 consists of 15 residues. J lost 1 base, V lost 5 bases, and 7 bases had no gene match. Germline V CDR1 and CDR2: SNHLY, FYNNEI. The CDR3 DNA sequence: TGTGCCAGCAGTACAGGGGTGTCGATCCAAGAGACCCAGTACTTC. Protein product: CASSTGVSIQETQYF.

This clonotype was counted at least ten times. J is TRBJ2-7 and V is TRBV7-9; D remains unclear. This CDR3 region has 12 residues. The germline V gene has CDR1 SEHNR and CDR2 FQNEAQ (reference sequence). Trimming pared 1 base from V and 3 bases from J, leaving 4 bases between. CDR3 DNA: TGTGCCAGCAGCTTAGAACTCTACGAGCAGTACTTC. It codes for CASSLELYEQYF.

This clonotype was found many times. V is TRBV20-1 and J is TRBJ2-7, with 12 positions matching TRBD2. V lost 4 bases to trimming and J lost 2 bases; unmatched junction nucleotides: 9. This CDR3 contains 16 residues. Germline V lookup: CDR1 DFQATT, CDR2 SNEGSKA (reference sequence). The CDR3, as DNA: TGCAGTGCTACCCTAGCGGGAGGGCCTATTCCCTACGAGCAGTACTTC. Encoded protein: CSATLAGGPIPYEQYF.